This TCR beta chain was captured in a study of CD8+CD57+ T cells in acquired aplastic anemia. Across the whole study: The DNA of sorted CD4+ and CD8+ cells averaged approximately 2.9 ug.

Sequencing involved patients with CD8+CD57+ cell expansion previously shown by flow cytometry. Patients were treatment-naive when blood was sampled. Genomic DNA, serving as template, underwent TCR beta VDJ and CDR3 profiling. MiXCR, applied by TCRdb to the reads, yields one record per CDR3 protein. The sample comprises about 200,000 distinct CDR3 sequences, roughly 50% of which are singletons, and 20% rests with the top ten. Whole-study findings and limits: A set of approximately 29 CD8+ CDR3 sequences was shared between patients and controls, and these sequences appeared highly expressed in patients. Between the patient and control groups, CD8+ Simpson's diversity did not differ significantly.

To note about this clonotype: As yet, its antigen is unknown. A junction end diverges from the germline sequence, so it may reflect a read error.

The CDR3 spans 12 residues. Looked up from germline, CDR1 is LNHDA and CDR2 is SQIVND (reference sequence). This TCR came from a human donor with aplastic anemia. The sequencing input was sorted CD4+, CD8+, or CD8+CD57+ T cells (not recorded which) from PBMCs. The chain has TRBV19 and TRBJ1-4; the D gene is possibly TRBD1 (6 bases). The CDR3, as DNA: TGTGCCACCCTTGCAGGGGATGAAAAACTGGTTTTT. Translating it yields CATLAGDEKLVF.